This note documents a single T cell receptor (beta chain) sequence. Its antigen remains unknown. The data derive from a study of graft-versus-host responses after intestinal transplantation. Whole-study context: All of the recipients had induction that used anti-thymocyte globulin, then tacrolimus and steroids for 2 to 3 years.

TCRdb's table, derived via immunoSEQ multiplex PCR, lists solely in-frame clones and lacks some. Among around 110,000 clones listed, 90% were seen once. With 10 bases removed from V and 5 bases from J, the gap between germline ends came to 27 bases. The CDR3 length is 17 residues. Per germline, CDR1 MDHEN and CDR2 SYDVKM. This sequence joins TRBV28 and TRBJ1-5, with a tentative D call TRBD1 (6 bases). The sequences come from unstimulated CD4+ T cells sorted from spleen or lymph node cells, collected before intestinal transplant. This clonotype originated in a human donor who received an intestinal transplant. CDR3 loop: CATSPGTTSFLDQPQHF. CDR3 bases: TGTGCCACCTCCCCCGGGACAACTTCATTCCTCGATCAGCCCCAGCATTTT.